Listed below are T cell receptor beta chains from one sample, sequenced in a study of CDR3 diversity in severe acne. Each CDR3 protein gets one entry after TCRdb re-called the PCR reads with MiXCR. The data contain more than 80,000 distinct CDR3 sequences, around 54% of them singletons. The sequencing sample was made of blood. Receptors originate from a male donor with severe acne vulgaris. Each CDR3 is given with its conserved first and last residue. The D gene is left open where the match is weak. The size of a clone is reported for some rows only, either as once, few or many, or as a class for expanded clones.

size: -
D: -
J: TRBJ1-5
V: TRBV24-1
CDR3: CATSDPRGKDSNQPQHF
DNA: TGTGCCACCAGTGATCCAAGAGGAAAGGATAGCAATCAGCCCCAGCATTTT

size: -
D: -
J: TRBJ2-5
V: TRBV9
CDR3: CASSVELTAETQYF
DNA: TGTGCCAGCAGCGTAGAGCTGACAGCGGAGACCCAGTACTTC

size: -
D: -
J: TRBJ1-1
V: TRBV14
CDR3: CASSQEGGLEAFF
DNA: TGTGCCAGCAGCCAAGAAGGGGGACTTGAAGCTTTCTTT

size: many
D: -
J: TRBJ2-3
V: TRBV6-1
CDR3: CASSPEVALDTQYF
DNA: TGTGCCAGCTCTCCTGAGGTAGCGCTAGATACGCAGTATTTT

size: -
D: TRBD1
J: TRBJ2-5
V: TRBV29-1
CDR3: CSVAGTGLETQYF
DNA: TGCAGCGTTGCCGGGACAGGGCTGGAGACCCAGTACTTC

size: many
D: -
J: TRBJ2-7
V: TRBV5-1
CDR3: CASCIPGYEQYF
DNA: TGCGCCAGCTGCATACCCGGCTACGAGCAGTACTTC

size: -
D: TRBD2
J: TRBJ2-3
V: TRBV13
CDR3: CASSSGLAGGDTQYF
DNA: TGTGCCAGCAGCTCGGGACTAGCGGGAGGAGATACGCAGTATTTT

size: few
D: -
J: TRBJ2-7
V: TRBV24-1
CDR3: CATSAVDRYEQYF
DNA: TGTGCCACCAGTGCCGTCGACAGGTACGAGCAGTACTTC

size: -
D: -
J: TRBJ1-1
V: TRBV19
CDR3: CAASRPQGGNTEAFF
DNA: TGTGCCGCTAGTCGGCCACAGGGAGGGAACACTGAAGCTTTCTTT

size: -
D: -
J: TRBJ2-7
V: TRBV28
CDR3: CASGSRVSSYEQYF
DNA: TGTGCCAGCGGTAGCAGGGTTAGCTCCTACGAGCAGTACTTC

size: medium-sized
D: -
J: TRBJ2-1
V: TRBV7-6
CDR3: CASSLGGVGNNEQFF
DNA: TGTGCCAGCAGCTTAGGAGGGGTTGGAAACAATGAGCAGTTCTTC

size: -
D: TRBD1
J: TRBJ2-1
V: TRBV20-1
CDR3: CSAMSWGQGAYNEQFF
DNA: TGCAGTGCTATGTCGTGGGGGCAGGGGGCTTACAATGAGCAGTTCTTC

size: many
D: TRBD1
J: TRBJ1-2
V: TRBV19
CDR3: CASTADRGLYGYTF
DNA: TGTGCCAGTACCGCGGACAGGGGGCTCTATGGCTACACCTTC

size: few
D: -
J: TRBJ2-3
V: TRBV5-1
CDR3: CASSRGGGLITDTQYF
DNA: TGCGCCAGCAGCCGGGGAGGGGGCCTAATCACAGATACGCAGTATTTT

size: many
D: TRBD1
J: TRBJ1-1
V: TRBV20-1
CDR3: CSAQTGGMNTEAFF
DNA: TGCAGTGCGCAGACAGGGGGAATGAACACTGAAGCTTTCTTT

size: few
D: -
J: TRBJ2-6
V: TRBV19
CDR3: CASSIDLFAEVLTF
DNA: TGTGCCAGTAGTATAGATCTATTTGCGGAGGTCCTGACTTTC